A selection of T cell receptor beta chains follows, all from one sample in a study of CD8+CD57+ T cells in acquired aplastic anemia. Using its own MiXCR run on the reads, TCRdb lists one record per CDR3 protein. The repertoire consists of approximately 180,000 distinct CDR3 sequences, with about half occurring once and the leading ten covering about 1.8%. The material sequenced was sorted CD4+, CD8+, or CD8+CD57+ T cells (not recorded which) from PBMCs. The receptors shown here come from a human donor with aplastic anemia. Each CDR3 is given with its conserved first and last residue. Each record gives: J gene, clone size, D gene, V gene, CDR3 DNA, CDR3 protein. A D gene is named only where the DNA matches it firmly. Only part of the rows carry a size: once, few, many, or a class if the clone is expanded.

>TRBJ2-5|many|-|TRBV10-3
TGTGCCATCAGTGATGGAGTGGTGGAGACCCAGTACTTC
CAISDGVVETQYF
>TRBJ2-7|-|-|TRBV7-4
TGTGCCAGCAGTTCATTTGGGCCGCCATACGAGCAGTACTTC
CASSSFGPPYEQYF
>TRBJ2-1|many|-|TRBV11-2
TGTGCCAGCAGCTTAGTAAGTATTACCGGCTCCTACAATGAGCAGTTCTTC
CASSLVSITGSYNEQFF
>TRBJ1-4|many|TRBD1|TRBV3-1
TGTGCCAGCAGCCATAGCAGGGGGGATGAAAAACTGTTTTTT
CASSHSRGDEKLFF
>TRBJ2-1|many|-|TRBV7-6
TGTGCCAGCAGCTTAGAAGACCGACGAGCTTACAATGAGCAGTTCTTC
CASSLEDRRAYNEQFF
>TRBJ2-7|-|-|TRBV10-3
TGTGCCATCAGTGAAATGGTTCAAGGGGCCTACGAGCAGTACTTC
CAISEMVQGAYEQYF
>TRBJ2-1|-|-|TRBV7-9
TGTGCCAGCAGCCCCCCGGGGGTCAATGAGCAGTTCTTC
CASSPPGVNEQFF
>TRBJ1-1|-|-|TRBV7-2
TGTGCCAGCAGCTTACTAGGACGGTCTGAAGCTTTCTTT
CASSLLGRSEAFF
>TRBJ2-5|-|TRBD2|TRBV7-2
TGTGCCAGCAGCTTAGCTGGACTAGCGGGAGTAGGTGAGACCCAGTACTTC
CASSLAGLAGVGETQYF
>TRBJ1-5|-|-|TRBV19
TGTGCCAGTAGTTCCTTAGGACAGCCCCAGCATTTT
CASSSLGQPQHF
>TRBJ2-2|-|-|TRBV2
TGTGCCAGCAGTCGTTCCCCGGGGAACACCGGGGAGCTGTTTTTT
CASSRSPGNTGELFF
>TRBJ2-3|-|-|TRBV20-1
TGCAGTGCTTCCAGCGAGGGGTCAGATACGCAGTATTTT
CSASSEGSDTQYF
>TRBJ1-1|many|TRBD1|TRBV5-1
TGCGCCAGCAGCCTGACCCCGGGACAGGGGGCCACTGAAGCTTTCTTT
CASSLTPGQGATEAFF
>TRBJ2-5|-|-|TRBV19
TGTGCCAGTACCCCCAACGGCCTAGAGACCCAGTACTTC
CASTPNGLETQYF
>TRBJ2-2|once|-|TRBV5-1
TGCGCCAGCAGTCGGGACGGAACCGGGGAGCTGTTTTTT
CASSRDGTGELFF
>TRBJ2-7|-|-|TRBV20-1
TGCAGTGCTAGAGATGTTAGGCGGGAAACCCTTTCCTACGAGCAGTACTTC
CSARDVRRETLSYEQYF
>TRBJ1-6|-|TRBD1|TRBV9
TGTGCCAGCAGCGCTACAGGGGGGGAATCACCCCTCCACTTT
CASSATGGESPLHF
>TRBJ2-7|many|-|TRBV4-1
TGCGCCAGCAGCCAAGATCCGGGTCTGGGGCGGAAGGGCTACGAGCAGTACTTC
CASSQDPGLGRKGYEQYF
>TRBJ2-7|-|TRBD2|TRBV11-3
TGTGCCAGCAGTGTGCCGGGGGGGAGCTCCTACGAGCAGTACTTC
CASSVPGGSSYEQYF
>TRBJ1-2|-|-|TRBV20-1
TGCAGTGCTAGGAGGACCCAGGGCTACACCTTC
CSARRTQGYTF
>TRBJ1-1|-|-|TRBV15
TGTGCCACCAGCAGGGAACAGGGGAACACTGAAGCTTTCTTT
CATSREQGNTEAFF
>TRBJ2-1|-|-|TRBV6-2/TRBV6-3
TGTGCCAGCGATGAGACGGGGGGCAGTAGCAATGAGCAGTTCTTC
CASDETGGSSNEQFF
>TRBJ1-3|-|-|TRBV9
TGTGCCAGCAGCGTAGGAGGCATCGCTGGAAACACCATATATTTT
CASSVGGIAGNTIYF
>TRBJ2-5|few|-|TRBV18
TGTGCCAGCTCACCAAGACCCAGCCAAGAGACCCAGTACTTC
CASSPRPSQETQYF
>TRBJ2-7|-|-|TRBV15
TGTGCCACCAGCTTAGAAGGTGGGAAATTGGCCCAGTACTTC
CATSLEGGKLAQYF
>TRBJ1-1|-|-|TRBV2
TGTGCCAGCAGTGAAAGGGGGGGCGCGACTGAAGCTTTCTTT
CASSERGGATEAFF